These T cell receptor beta chains were read from a single sample in a study of blood T cell repertoires in COVID-19. Data came from immunoSEQ multiplex PCR; TCRdb stores just in-frame clones and leaves some out. The data contain 120,000 or so clones, 78% of them singletons. Sequencing input: peripheral blood. These TCRs come from a man aged 65-85 years with acute or convalescent COVID-19. Each CDR3 is given with its conserved first and last residue. D genes are given only for firm matches. Not all rows give a size; the values are once, few, many and, for expanded clones, a class.

size | J | D | V | DNA | CDR3
. | TRBJ2-5 | TRBD2 | TRBV19 | TGTGCCAGTAACCGCGGGGGGGGAGAAGAGACCCAGTACTTC | CASNRGGGEETQYF
. | TRBJ1-1 | . | TRBV9 | TGTGCCAGCAGCGTAGAGTTGGGGGAGGTGAACACTGAAGCTTTCTTT | CASSVELGEVNTEAFF
. | TRBJ1-4 | TRBD1 | TRBV5-1 | TGCGCCAGCAGCTTGACAAGACAGGGATCTGAAAAACTGTTTTTT | CASSLTRQGSEKLFF
. | TRBJ1-2 | . | TRBV6-5 | TGTGCCAGCAACCTTGGACAGACAAACCTCTATGGCTACACCTTC | CASNLGQTNLYGYTF
. | TRBJ1-3 | . | TRBV5-1 | TGCGCCAGCAGCCAGGCGGGCGAGGGAAACACCATATATTTT | CASSQAGEGNTIYF
. | TRBJ1-3 | TRBD1 | TRBV11-2 | TGTGCCAGCAGCTCATTGAGGCGGACAGGGGGGGGAAACACCATATATTTT | CASSSLRRTGGGNTIYF
. | TRBJ2-1 | TRBD1 | TRBV15 | TGTGCCACCAGGCCCCTAACAGGACAGGGGGCGAAGGAGGAGCAGTTCTTC | CATRPLTGQGAKEEQFF
. | TRBJ2-3 | TRBD2 | TRBV5-1 | TGCGCCAGCAGCGGATCTAGCGGGGGCGTCGCAGATACGCAGTATTTT | CASSGSSGGVADTQYF
. | TRBJ1-5 | . | TRBV6-2/TRBV6-3 | TGTGCCAGCACCCCCGGGACATATAGCAATCAGCCCCAGCATTTT | CASTPGTYSNQPQHF
. | TRBJ1-6 | . | TRBV5-1 | TGCGCCAGCAGCTTGGTTCAGTCTGGCTCCTATAATTCACCCCTCCACTTT | CASSLVQSGSYNSPLHF
. | TRBJ2-2 | . | TRBV6-6 | TGTGCCAGCAGTTTGGTTGGACATCTCTTAACCGGGGAGCTGTTTTTT | CASSLVGHLLTGELFF
few | TRBJ2-1 | TRBD2 | TRBV7-3 | TGTGCCAGCAGCTTCAGCGGGGGGGCTCGCGAGCAGTTCTTC | CASSFSGGAREQFF
. | TRBJ2-1 | TRBD1 | TRBV15 | TGTGCCACCAGCAGTTTCCCACAGGGGGCCGGGTACAATGAGCAGTTCTTC | CATSSFPQGAGYNEQFF
. | TRBJ2-7 | . | TRBV5-1 | TGCGCCAGCAGCTCTGGTTCGTCTAAGTTCGAGCAGTACTTC | CASSSGSSKFEQYF
. | TRBJ2-5 | TRBD2 | TRBV27 | TGTGCCAGCAGTTCACCCTTAGCGGGGGGGGTCGAGACCCAGTACTTC | CASSSPLAGGVETQYF
. | TRBJ1-1 | . | TRBV7-2 | TGTGCCAGCAGCCTCGGCCGGGGTTGGACTGAAGCTTTCTTT | CASSLGRGWTEAFF
. | TRBJ1-5 | TRBD1 | TRBV6-5 | TGTGCCAGCAGCGGACAGGCGAATCAGCCCCAGCATTTT | CASSGQANQPQHF
once | TRBJ2-2 | TRBD2 | TRBV4-3 | TGCGCCAGCAGCCAAGGAGCTAGCGGCGACACCGGGGAGCTGTTTTTT | CASSQGASGDTGELFF
. | TRBJ2-5 | TRBD1 | TRBV9 | TGTGCCAGCAGCGCCTCAGGGGGTGGGCAAGAGACCCAGTACTTC | CASSASGGGQETQYF
. | TRBJ1-6 | TRBD1 | TRBV2 | TGTGCCAGCAGCCCTAGGAGAGGGACCGGGACAGGGGTTTCACCCCTCCACTTT | CASSPRRGTGTGVSPLHF
. | TRBJ2-1 | TRBD2 | TRBV4-3 | TGCGCCAGCAGCCAAGATGGGACTAGCGGGGGCCATCGTCGCAATGAGCAGTTCTTC | CASSQDGTSGGHRRNEQFF
. | TRBJ2-1 | . | TRBV5-1 | TGCGCCAGCAGCTTGGCAGCGGGTCTCTCCTACAATGAGCAGTTCTTC | CASSLAAGLSYNEQFF
few | TRBJ1-1 | . | TRBV3-1/TRBV3-2 | TGTGCCAGCAGCCAAGATACCCGAGGGGGAATGAACACTGAAGCTTTCTTT | CASSQDTRGGMNTEAFF
. | TRBJ2-2 | . | TRBV7-2 | TGTGCCAGCAGCGGCCAGGCAGGGATCCCCGGGGAGCTGTTTTTT | CASSGQAGIPGELFF
. | TRBJ1-1 | . | TRBV3-1/TRBV3-2 | TGTGCCAGCAGCCCCCCTGGAGGGGTGGGTGAAGCTTTTTTT | CASSPPGGVGEAFF
. | TRBJ1-6 | . | TRBV6-5 | TGTGCCATCTCGACAGGCGCGAAATCACCCCTCCACTTT | CAISTGAKSPLHF
. | TRBJ1-2 | TRBD1 | TRBV11-2 | TGTGCCAGCAGCTGGAGGACAGGGGGGAACTATGGCTACACCTTC | CASSWRTGGNYGYTF
once | TRBJ1-2 | TRBD1 | TRBV10-3 | TGTGCCATCAGTGCGGGACAGAGTTATGGCTACACCTTC | CAISAGQSYGYTF
. | TRBJ2-3 | TRBD1 | TRBV11-3 | TGTGCCAGCAGCGCCCGACAGGGTGCCACAGATACGCAGTATTTT | CASSARQGATDTQYF
once | TRBJ2-3 | TRBD2 | TRBV4-2 | TGTGCCAGCAGCCAAGATGATCTAGCGGGGGGAGATACGCAGTATTTT | CASSQDDLAGGDTQYF
. | TRBJ2-5 | . | TRBV7-8 | TGTGCCAGCAGCCGCGACCCAGGGGAGACCCAGTACTTC | CASSRDPGETQYF
few | TRBJ1-1 | . | TRBV2 | TGTGCCAGCAGCCCTCGCAGCGACACTGAAGCTTTCTTT | CASSPRSDTEAFF
few | TRBJ1-6 | . | TRBV5-6 | TGTGCCAGCAGCCCGAGGGGGGGTTCCTTAGATTCCCCCCTCCACTTT | CASSPRGGSLDSPLHF
. | TRBJ1-6 | . | TRBV7-2 | TGTGCCAGCAGCAGTCGCAGGGTTTTCGGATCACCCCTCCACTTT | CASSSRRVFGSPLHF
. | TRBJ1-1 | . | TRBV2 | TGTGCCAGCACGGCAGGGAACACTGAAGCTTTCTTT | CASTAGNTEAFF
. | TRBJ1-1 | . | TRBV3-1/TRBV3-2 | TGTGCCAGCAGCCAATCAACTTACACTGAAGCTTTCTTT | CASSQSTYTEAFF
. | TRBJ1-5 | TRBD1 | TRBV7-2 | TGTGCCAGCAGCTCGGGACAGGGGAAGTATCAGCCCCAGCATTTT | CASSSGQGKYQPQHF
. | TRBJ1-1 | . | TRBV2 | TGTGCCAGCAGTGAGGTCAGGGTCTACACTGAAGCTTTCTTT | CASSEVRVYTEAFF
. | TRBJ1-5 | . | TRBV7-2 | TGTGCCACCCGTGGGAGGGGCGTAAATCAGCCCCAGCATTTT | CATRGRGVNQPQHF
. | TRBJ1-2 | TRBD1 | TRBV23-1 | TGCGCCAGCAGTCCCACTCCCCTCCGGACAGGGGGCAAAGATGGCTACACCTTC | CASSPTPLRTGGKDGYTF
few | TRBJ1-4 | . | TRBV3-1/TRBV3-2 | TGTGCCAGCAGCCAAGATGGCAGGAATGAAAAACTGTTTTTT | CASSQDGRNEKLFF
. | TRBJ1-2 | . | TRBV12-3/TRBV12-4 | TGTGCCAGCAGTGCCGAGGGAAACTATGGCTACACCTTC | CASSAEGNYGYTF
. | TRBJ2-2 | TRBD2 | TRBV4-3 | TGCGCCAGCAGCCAAGAAACTAGCGGGGCAATCTCGAACACCGGGGAGCTGTTTTTT | CASSQETSGAISNTGELFF
. | TRBJ2-1 | TRBD2 | TRBV18 | TGTGCCAGCTCAAAGACTAGCGTCTCCTACAATGAGCAGTTCTTC | CASSKTSVSYNEQFF
. | TRBJ1-3 | . | TRBV4-1 | TGCGCCAGCAGCCAGGAACAACAGGGTAGGGCTGGAAACACCATATATTTT | CASSQEQQGRAGNTIYF
. | TRBJ2-3 | TRBD2 | TRBV5-1 | TGCGCCAGCAGCTTGATCGGCGGGAGCCGCACAGATACGCAGTATTTT | CASSLIGGSRTDTQYF
. | TRBJ2-4 | . | TRBV6-2/TRBV6-3 | TGTGCCAGCAGTCTAGAATACAAAAACATTCAGTACTTC | CASSLEYKNIQYF
few | TRBJ1-1 | TRBD1 | TRBV10-3 | TGTGCCATCAGTGAGGGTACAGGGGTCATCAAACGAGGGACTGAAGCTTTCTTT | CAISEGTGVIKRGTEAFF
. | TRBJ2-7 | TRBD2 | TRBV7-3 | TGTGCCAGCAGCCCAAATAGCGGGGGTATGTACGAGCAGTACTTC | CASSPNSGGMYEQYF
. | TRBJ2-5 | . | TRBV3-1/TRBV3-2 | TGTGCCAGCAGCCAAGGGCCCACCGGGGGAGAGACCCAGTACTTC | CASSQGPTGGETQYF
. | TRBJ1-1 | . | TRBV9 | TGTGCCAGCAGCGTCCGGGACACTGAAGCTTTCTTT | CASSVRDTEAFF
. | TRBJ2-2 | . | TRBV7-2 | TGTGCCAGCAGCTTAGCCAGGGCGGCGAACACCGGGGAGCTGTTTTTT | CASSLARAANTGELFF
. | TRBJ1-1 | TRBD1 | TRBV29-1 | TGCAGCGTTGAGGGACAGACGAACACTGAAGCTTTCTTT | CSVEGQTNTEAFF
. | TRBJ1-2 | TRBD1 | TRBV19 | TGTGCCAGTAGTACCGGACAGGGGGCAATCTATGGCTACACCTTC | CASSTGQGAIYGYTF
. | TRBJ1-3 | . | TRBV6-6 | TGTGCCAGCACCCTCGGTGGGGGCACTGGAAACACCATATATTTT | CASTLGGGTGNTIYF
. | TRBJ1-3 | TRBD1 | TRBV2 | TGTGCCAGCACCACCCAGGGGGCGGCTGGAAACACCATATATTTT | CASTTQGAAGNTIYF
. | TRBJ1-4 | TRBD1 | TRBV9 | TGTGCCAGCAGCGTAGTAGGGGGCACTCTTGAAAAACTGTTTTTT | CASSVVGGTLEKLFF
. | TRBJ2-2 | . | TRBV10-3 | TGTGCCACCTTCGCCTCTACCACCGGGGAGCTGTTTTTT | CATFASTTGELFF
. | TRBJ2-2 | . | TRBV11-3 | TGTGCCAGCAGCTCCCACAGGGGGGGAACCGGGGAGCTGTTTTTT | CASSSHRGGTGELFF